This TCR beta chain was sequenced during a study of regulatory T cells in long-lasting Graves disease. Regarding the study as a whole: The study found TRBV28, TRBJ1-2 and TRBJ2-5 favored in persistent disease.

Note on this clonotype: Its antigen remains unidentified.

Arm-PCR of CDR3 regions and iRepertoire HTBI primers were used to build TCR beta libraries. TCRdb reprocessed the multiplex PCR reads with MiXCR, giving one entry per CDR3 protein. In the table there are 520,000 or so distinct CDR3 sequences, 12% of which are singletons. Described time point: newly diagnosed GD, antithyroid drugs for less than 3 months. The TCR library was prepared using RNA isolated from PBMCs. Germline V gene sequence: CDR1 DFQATT, CDR2 SNEGSKA (reference sequence). This CDR3 comprises 15 residues. Trimming cost V 2 bases and J 9 bases; bases outside gene matches: 13. This same sample was also part of a study on T cells in Graves' hyperthyroidism and ophthalmopathy. That source adds: From stable hyperthyroidism, ophthalmopathy was separated by a 13 V-J model.

This chain links TRBV20-1 with TRBJ2-1; TRBD2 aligns across 7 bases. This receptor was identified in a woman aged 25 to 39 with Graves disease. Here the sequenced sample was peripheral blood mononuclear cells (PBMCs), taken at new diagnosis, from a patient treated with antithyroid drugs. The CDR3: CSARPLERGGVEQFF. The CDR3 DNA sequence: TGCAGTGCTAGACCACTCGAGAGGGGAGGGGTTGAGCAGTTCTTC.